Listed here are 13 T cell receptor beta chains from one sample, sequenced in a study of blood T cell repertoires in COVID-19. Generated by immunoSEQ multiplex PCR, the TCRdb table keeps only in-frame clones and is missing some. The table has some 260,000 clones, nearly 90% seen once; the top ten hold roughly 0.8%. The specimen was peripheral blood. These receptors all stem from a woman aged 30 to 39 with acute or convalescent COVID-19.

CDR3 in DNA: TGTGCCAGCAGCTTGACAGGGTCCCTCTACGAGCAGTACTTC. Protein: CASSLTGSLYEQYF. The chain employs TRBV11-3 and TRBJ2-7, with TRBD1 identical over 7 bases. CDR3 length equals 14 residues. Germline values: CDR1 SGHNT, CDR2 YENEEA. J gave up 3 bases and V 3 bases, and 5 bases lay outside the gene matches.

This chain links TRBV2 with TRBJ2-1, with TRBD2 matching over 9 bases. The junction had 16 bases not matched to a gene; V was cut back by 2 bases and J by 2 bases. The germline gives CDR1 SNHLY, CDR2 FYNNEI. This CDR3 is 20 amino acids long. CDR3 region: CASSESATSGPGRTYNEQFF. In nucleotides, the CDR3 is TGTGCCAGCAGTGAATCCGCGACTAGCGGCCCCGGGAGGACCTACAATGAGCAGTTCTTC.

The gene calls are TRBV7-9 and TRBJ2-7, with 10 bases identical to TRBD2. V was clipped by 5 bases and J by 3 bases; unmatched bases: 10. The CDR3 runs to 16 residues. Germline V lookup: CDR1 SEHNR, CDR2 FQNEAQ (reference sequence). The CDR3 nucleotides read TGTGCCAGCAGCACCCCAGCGGGAGGGCGTTTCTACGAGCAGTACTTC. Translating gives CASSTPAGGRFYEQYF.

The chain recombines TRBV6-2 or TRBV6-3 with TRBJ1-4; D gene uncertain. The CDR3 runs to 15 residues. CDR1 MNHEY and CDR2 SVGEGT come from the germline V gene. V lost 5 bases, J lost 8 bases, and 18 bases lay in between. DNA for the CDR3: TGTGCCAGCAGTACTAGACGGAGGGTGGGAGAAAAACTGTTTTTT. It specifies CASSTRRRVGEKLFF.

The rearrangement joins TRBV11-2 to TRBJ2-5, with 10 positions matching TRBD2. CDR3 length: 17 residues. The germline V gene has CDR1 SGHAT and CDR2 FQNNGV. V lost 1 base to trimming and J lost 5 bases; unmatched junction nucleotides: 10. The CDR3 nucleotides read TGTGCCAGCAGCTTAGGGGTGTTGAGCGGGAGGGCGGAGACCCAGTACTTC. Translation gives CASSLGVLSGRAETQYF. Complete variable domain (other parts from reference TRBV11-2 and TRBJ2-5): EAGVAQSPRYKIIEKRQSVAFWCNPISGHATLYWYQQILGQGPKLLIQFQNNGVVDDSQLPKDRFSAERLKGVDSTLKIQPAKLEDSAVYLCASSLGVLSGRAETQYFGPGTRLLVL.

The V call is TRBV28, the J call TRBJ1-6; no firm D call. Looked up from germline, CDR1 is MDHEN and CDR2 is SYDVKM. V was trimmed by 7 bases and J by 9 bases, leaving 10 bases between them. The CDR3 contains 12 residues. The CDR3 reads CASNGDISPLHF. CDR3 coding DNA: TGTGCCAGCAACGGTGACATTTCACCCCTCCACTTT.

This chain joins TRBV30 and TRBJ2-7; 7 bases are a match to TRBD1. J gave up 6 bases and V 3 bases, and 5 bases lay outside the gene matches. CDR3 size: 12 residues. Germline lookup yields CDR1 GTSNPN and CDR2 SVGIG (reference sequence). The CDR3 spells CAWSATGLEQYF. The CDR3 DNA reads TGTGCCTGGAGCGCGACAGGGCTCGAGCAGTACTTC.

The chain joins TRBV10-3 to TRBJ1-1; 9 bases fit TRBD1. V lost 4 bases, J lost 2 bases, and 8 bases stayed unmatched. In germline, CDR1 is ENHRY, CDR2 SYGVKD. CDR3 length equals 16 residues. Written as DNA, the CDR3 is TGTGCCATCAGTGGGGACAGGGCCCTAATCAACACTGAAGCTTTCTTT. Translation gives CAISGDRALINTEAFF.

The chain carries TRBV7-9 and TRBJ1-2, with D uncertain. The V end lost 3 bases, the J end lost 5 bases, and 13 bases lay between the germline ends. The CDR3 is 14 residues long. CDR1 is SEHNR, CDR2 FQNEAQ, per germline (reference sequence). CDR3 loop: CASSLDDTQYGYTF. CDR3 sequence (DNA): TGTGCCAGCAGCTTGGATGACACCCAATATGGCTACACCTTC.

The CDR3 coding sequence is TGCAGCATGAGACTAGCGGGATCCGAGCAGTACTTC. As protein: CSMRLAGSEQYF. This chain joins TRBV29-1 and TRBJ2-7; 11 positions agree with TRBD2. The CDR3 totals 12 residues. The junction had 6 bases not matched to a gene; V was cut back by 8 bases and J by 6 bases. Looked up from germline, CDR1 is SQVTM and CDR2 is ANQGSEA.

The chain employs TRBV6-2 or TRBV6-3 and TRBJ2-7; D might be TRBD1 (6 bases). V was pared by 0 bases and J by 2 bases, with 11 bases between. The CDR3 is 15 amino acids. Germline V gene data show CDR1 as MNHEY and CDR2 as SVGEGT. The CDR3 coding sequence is TGTGCCAGCAGTTACTCGGACAGCTCCGCCTACGAGCAGTACTTC. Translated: CASSYSDSSAYEQYF.

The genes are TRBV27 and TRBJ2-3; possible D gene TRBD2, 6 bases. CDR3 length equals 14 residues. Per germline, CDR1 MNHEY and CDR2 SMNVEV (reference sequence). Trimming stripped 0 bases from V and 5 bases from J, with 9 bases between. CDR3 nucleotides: TGTGCCAGCAGTTTATCCCTAGCGATAGATACGCAGTATTTT. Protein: CASSLSLAIDTQYF.

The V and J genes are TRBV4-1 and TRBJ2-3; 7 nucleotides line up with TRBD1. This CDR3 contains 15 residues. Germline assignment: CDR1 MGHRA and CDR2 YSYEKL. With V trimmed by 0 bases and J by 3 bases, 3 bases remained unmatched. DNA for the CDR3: TGCGCCAGCAGCCAAGATGACAGGGTGACAGATACGCAGTATTTT. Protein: CASSQDDRVTDTQYF.